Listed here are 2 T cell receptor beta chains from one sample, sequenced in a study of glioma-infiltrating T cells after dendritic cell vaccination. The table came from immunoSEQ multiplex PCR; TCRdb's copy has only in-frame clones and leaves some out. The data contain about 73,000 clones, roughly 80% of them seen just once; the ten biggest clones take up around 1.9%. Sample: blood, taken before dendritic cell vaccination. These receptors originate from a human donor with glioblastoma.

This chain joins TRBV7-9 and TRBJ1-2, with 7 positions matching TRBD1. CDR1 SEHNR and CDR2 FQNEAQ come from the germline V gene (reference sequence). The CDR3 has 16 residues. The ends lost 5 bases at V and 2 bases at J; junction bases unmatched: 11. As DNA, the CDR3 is TGTGCCAGCAGCCCTCAGCGGGGGACAGCCAACTATGGCTACACCTTC. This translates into CASSPQRGTANYGYTF.

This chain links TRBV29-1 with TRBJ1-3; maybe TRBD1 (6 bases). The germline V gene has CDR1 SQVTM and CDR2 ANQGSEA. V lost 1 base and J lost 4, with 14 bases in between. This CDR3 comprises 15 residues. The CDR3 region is CSVEGQQGPGNTIYF. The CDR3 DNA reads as TGCAGCGTTGAAGGTCAGCAGGGGCCGGGAAACACCATATATTTT.